The rows below give T cell receptor beta chains drawn from one sample of a study of T cell clusters in autoimmune cytopenias. TCRdb re-called the multiplex PCR reads and gives one entry per CDR3 protein, without DNA. Here the sample table reports about 5,100 distinct CDR3 sequences. These data were also reused for a study on T cell repertoires in aging, cancer and after chemotherapy.

Specimen: peripheral blood. These receptors were collected from a human donor in good health. Each CDR3 is given with its conserved first and last residue. Fields, in order: J gene, clone size, V gene, CDR3 protein. Part of the rows lack a size; the others show once, few, many or a class for expanded clones.

J gene: TRBJ1-3; clone size: NA; V gene: TRBV12-3/TRBV12-4; CDR3 protein: CASSPGTGGNTIYF
J gene: TRBJ1-2; clone size: NA; V gene: TRBV5-1; CDR3 protein: CATGDNYGYTF
J gene: TRBJ2-7; clone size: NA; V gene: TRBV18; CDR3 protein: CASSPARSSYEQYF
J gene: TRBJ2-7; clone size: NA; V gene: TRBV7-3; CDR3 protein: CASSLTGGEYEQYF
J gene: TRBJ1-2; clone size: NA; V gene: TRBV18; CDR3 protein: CASSPRSRAGGGYTF
J gene: TRBJ1-2; clone size: NA; V gene: TRBV19; CDR3 protein: CASSTNRLYGYTF
J gene: TRBJ2-3; clone size: NA; V gene: TRBV5-1; CDR3 protein: CASSLGTSGTADTQYF
J gene: TRBJ1-2; clone size: medium-sized; V gene: TRBV29-1; CDR3 protein: CSVESGSRGYTF
J gene: TRBJ1-2; clone size: medium-sized; V gene: TRBV6-5; CDR3 protein: CASSYSGGANYGYTF
J gene: TRBJ1-5; clone size: NA; V gene: TRBV15; CDR3 protein: CATSTTTGGNQPQHF
J gene: TRBJ2-7; clone size: NA; V gene: TRBV20-1; CDR3 protein: CSARGLFSYEQYF
J gene: TRBJ2-3; clone size: NA; V gene: TRBV6-4; CDR3 protein: CASSEGASTDTQYF
J gene: TRBJ2-5; clone size: NA; V gene: TRBV6-1; CDR3 protein: CASSELAGGGQTQYF
J gene: TRBJ1-2; clone size: NA; V gene: TRBV27; CDR3 protein: CASRGEGGYTF
J gene: TRBJ2-7; clone size: NA; V gene: TRBV5-8; CDR3 protein: CASSPTEQGLSYEQYF
J gene: TRBJ1-4; clone size: NA; V gene: TRBV6-1; CDR3 protein: CASSEATGLGYEKLFF
J gene: TRBJ2-7; clone size: NA; V gene: TRBV5-1; CDR3 protein: CASSLTSGAREQYF
J gene: TRBJ2-6; clone size: NA; V gene: TRBV30; CDR3 protein: CAWGGASSGANVLTF
J gene: TRBJ1-1; clone size: medium-sized; V gene: TRBV29-1; CDR3 protein: CSAQTGGNTEAFF
J gene: TRBJ2-7; clone size: NA; V gene: TRBV10-3; CDR3 protein: CAISEATGTYEQYF
J gene: TRBJ1-3; clone size: NA; V gene: TRBV10-3; CDR3 protein: CAISEIQGAFGNTIYF
J gene: TRBJ1-2; clone size: NA; V gene: TRBV6-6; CDR3 protein: CASSYPGQPTNF
J gene: TRBJ2-5; clone size: medium-sized; V gene: TRBV19; CDR3 protein: CASSPSGGQETQYF
J gene: TRBJ1-1; clone size: NA; V gene: TRBV6-1; CDR3 protein: CASSLAGGTEAFF
J gene: TRBJ2-3; clone size: NA; V gene: TRBV6-5; CDR3 protein: CASSYVSYTDTQYF
J gene: TRBJ1-2; clone size: medium-sized; V gene: TRBV19; CDR3 protein: CASKSSGRANGYTF
J gene: TRBJ1-2; clone size: medium-sized; V gene: TRBV19; CDR3 protein: CASSINPGFYGYTF
J gene: TRBJ1-5; clone size: medium-sized; V gene: TRBV19; CDR3 protein: CASTDSNQPQHF
J gene: TRBJ2-2; clone size: NA; V gene: TRBV6-1; CDR3 protein: CASRGLAGGGTGELFF